A single sample gave rise to the 30 T cell receptor beta chains below, sequenced in a study of immune evolution from preneoplasia to lung adenocarcinoma. Libraries were prepared by immunoSEQ multiplex PCR; TCRdb keeps only in-frame clonotypes and omits some of them. The table lists around 12,000 clones, around 82% of them singletons. Sequencing was carried out using FFPE minimally invasive lung adenocarcinoma tissue. All receptors come from a person in their 70s with lung adenocarcinoma.

The chain carries TRBV15 and TRBJ1-2; D unresolved. This CDR3 spans 14 amino acids. Trimming cost V 0 bases and J 4 bases, with 9 bases left between them. The V gene's germline CDR1 is LNHNV and CDR2 YYDKDF (reference sequence). The CDR3 spells CATSRDIGGYGYTF. DNA for the CDR3: TGTGCCACCAGCAGAGATATCGGTGGCTATGGCTACACCTTC. Based on the CDR3 plus reference TRBV15 and TRBJ1-2, the full variable domain is DAMVIQNPRYQVTQFGKPVTLSCSQTLNHNVMYWYQQKSSQAPKLLFHYYDKDFNNEADTPDNFQSRRPNTSFCFLDIRSPGLGDTAMYLCATSRDIGGYGYTFGSGTRLTVV.

The J gene is TRBJ2-7, the V gene TRBV4-1; 9 bases agree with TRBD1. The junction had 9 bases not matched to a gene; V was cut back by 3 bases and J by 3 bases. CDR1 MGHRA and CDR2 YSYEKL come from the germline V gene. The CDR3 is made up of 16 amino acids. The CDR3 protein is CASSQYTSGQGYEQYF. The CDR3 nucleotides read TGCGCCAGCAGCCAGTATACTTCGGGACAGGGCTACGAGCAGTACTTC.

J is TRBJ1-5 and V is TRBV30; unclear D gene. The CDR3 has 16 amino acids. The germline V and J ends were trimmed by 3 bases and 7 bases, with 22 bases remaining between them. Germline V CDR1 and CDR2: GTSNPN, SVGIG (reference sequence). CDR3: CAWSRNVGGGGQPQHF. In DNA form, the CDR3 reads TGTGCCTGGAGCCGAAACGTAGGAGGAGGCGGCCAGCCCCAGCATTTT.

This chain connects TRBV6-1 to TRBJ1-1; TRBD1 might be the D (5 bases). The CDR3 is 14 residues long. V was shortened by 0 bases and J by 3 bases, with 8 bases between the two germline ends. CDR1 MNHNS and CDR2 SASEGT come from the germline V gene. CDR3 protein: CASSEAGHDTEAFF. CDR3 DNA: TGTGCCAGCAGTGAAGCTGGACATGACACTGAAGCTTTCTTT.

CDR3 protein: CASSVGPADTEAFF. The CDR3 bases are TGTGCCAGCAGCGTAGGTCCGGCCGATACTGAAGCTTTCTTT. The rearrangement links TRBV9 to TRBJ1-1; D gene uncertain. CDR1 and CDR2 from the germline V gene are SGDLS and YYNGEE. Trimming removed 0 bases from V and 5 bases from J, with 11 bases in between. The CDR3 totals 14 residues.

J is TRBJ1-4 and V is TRBV5-1; 7 nucleotides line up with TRBD1. V lost 4 bases and J lost 8; bases outside the gene matches: 11. Germline V lookup: CDR1 SGHRS, CDR2 YFSETQ. The CDR3 extends over 15 amino acids. The DNA of the CDR3 is TGCGCCAGCAGCCTCGTGACAGGGAAGGGAGAAAAACTGTTTTTT. It yields the protein CASSLVTGKGEKLFF.

This clone was observed a handful of times. The chain joins TRBV5-5 to TRBJ1-5; 11 bases align to TRBD1. V dropped 4 bases and J dropped 5; count of bases not matched to a gene: 2. The CDR3 length is 14 residues. CDR1 and CDR2 from the germline V gene are SGHKS and YYEKEE (reference sequence). DNA of the CDR3: TGTGCCAGCAGCCTGGGACAGGGGGATCAGCCCCAGCATTTT. Protein sequence: CASSLGQGDQPQHF.

The V gene is TRBV2, the J gene TRBJ1-1, with 10 bases that match TRBD1. There are 13 residues in the CDR3. J lost 1 base, V lost 8 bases, and 1 base had no gene match. Germline V lookup: CDR1 SNHLY, CDR2 FYNNEI. The CDR3 here is CASWDRGNTEAFF. CDR3 nucleotide sequence: TGTGCCAGCTGGGACAGGGGGAACACTGAAGCTTTCTTT.

J is TRBJ1-3 and V is TRBV5-1; possibly TRBD1 for D (6 bases). CDR3 size: 16 residues. The germline V gene encodes CDR1 SGHRS and CDR2 YFSETQ. V was trimmed by 4 bases and J by 0 bases, leaving 14 bases between them. The CDR3 sequence is CASSLTGPTSGNTIYF. CDR3 in DNA: TGCGCCAGCAGCCTGACAGGTCCAACCTCTGGAAACACCATATATTTT.

V usage is TRBV23-1 and J usage is TRBJ2-7; perhaps TRBD2 as D (6 bases). TRBV23-1 is labeled an ORF, and its function is uncertain. Trimming shortened V by 10 bases and J by 3 bases, and 16 bases separated the two germline ends. The CDR3 has 13 residues. The DNA for the CDR3 is TGCGCCAAGGCGGGGACCGGCTACTACGAGCAGTACTTC. Amino acids: CAKAGTGYYEQYF.

The table lists this clone with a few counts. This chain uses TRBV4-1 with TRBJ2-7, with 9 bases fitting TRBD1. This CDR3 is 16 amino acids long. Losses at the gene ends were 1 base for V and 3 bases for J; bases not matched to a gene: 7. Germline V gene sequence: CDR1 MGHRA, CDR2 YSYEKL. This CDR3 is CASSQVPSGQGYEQYF. Written as DNA, the CDR3 is TGCGCCAGCAGCCAAGTCCCCTCGGGACAGGGCTACGAGCAGTACTTC.

A few counts support this clone. The chain couples TRBV4-2 to TRBJ1-2; the D is unclear. The V gene lost 8 bases and the J gene lost 1 base, with 8 bases spanning the gap. Germline loops: CDR1 LGHNA, CDR2 YNFKEQ. The CDR3 is made up of 12 amino acids. The CDR3 coding sequence is TGTGCCAGCCGGGGTCTTAACTATGGCTACACCTTC. This encodes CASRGLNYGYTF.

This chain joins TRBV11-1 and TRBJ1-2; 8 bases fit TRBD1. Unmatched junction bases numbered 9, after V lost 4 bases and J lost 8 bases. This CDR3 is 14 amino acids long. In germline, CDR1 is SGHAT, CDR2 FQDESV (reference sequence). CDR3: CASSSWTGQVGYTF. CDR3 in DNA: TGTGCCAGCAGCTCCTGGACAGGGCAGGTGGGCTACACCTTC.

This chain connects TRBV14 to TRBJ1-1; D gene ambiguous. V shed 4 bases and J shed 3 bases, with 15 bases lying between them. The germline gives CDR1 SGHDN, CDR2 FVKESK. The CDR3 loop spans 15 amino acids. This CDR3 is CASSRTSGPHTEAFF. CDR3 coding DNA: TGTGCCAGCAGCCGAACCTCAGGACCGCACACTGAAGCTTTCTTT. Full variable domain (rest looked up from reference TRBV14 and TRBJ1-1): EAGVTQFPSHSVIEKGQTVTLRCDPISGHDNLYWYRRVMGKEIKFLLHFVKESKQDESGMPNNRFLAERTGGTYSTLKVQPAELEDSGVYFCASSRTSGPHTEAFFGQGTRLTVV.

CDR3 bases: TGTGCCAGCAGCTTATCAACTACAGCAGATACGCAGTATTTT. It encodes CASSLSTTADTQYF. The chain employs TRBV11-2 and TRBJ2-3; no clear D gene. V was clipped by 2 bases and J by 4 bases, with 10 bases between them. The CDR3 has 14 residues. CDR1 is SGHAT and CDR2 is FQNNGV in the germline V gene.

V and J are TRBV4-2 and TRBJ2-3; D call uncertain. The V gene's germline CDR1 is LGHNA and CDR2 YNFKEQ. This CDR3 has 15 residues. Trimming removed 1 base from V and 0 bases from J, with 8 bases in between. The DNA of the CDR3 is TGTGCCAGCAGCCAAGGAAGGGAAAGCACAGATACGCAGTATTTT. Translated, it gives CASSQGRESTDTQYF.

Written as DNA, the CDR3 is TGTGCCACCAGCGCCTCCGGGACCACTGCCTACAATGAGCAGTTCTTC. Translating gives CATSASGTTAYNEQFF. The rearrangement uses TRBV15 and TRBJ2-1; D tentatively fits TRBD1 or TRBD2 (5 bases each). Germline-derived CDR1 and CDR2 are LNHNV and YYDKDF (reference sequence). V lost 5 bases, J lost 2 bases, and 16 bases lay in between. This CDR3 is 16 amino acids long.

This chain links TRBV29-1 with TRBJ1-1; D perhaps matches TRBD1 (6 bases). The CDR3 is 13 residues long. V was cut by 7 bases and J by 3 bases, with 15 bases left in between. Germline V gene sequence: CDR1 SQVTM, CDR2 ANQGSEA. The CDR3, as DNA: TGCAGCGCATCAAAGGGGGGGGACACTGAAGCTTTCTTT. Translated: CSASKGGDTEAFF.

This clone appeared a single time. The rearrangement links TRBV18 to TRBJ2-7, with 7 bases fitting TRBD2. V lost 5 bases, J lost 2 bases, and 6 bases stayed unmatched. Germline V lookup: CDR1 KGHSH, CDR2 LQKENI. The CDR3 is made up of 14 amino acids. DNA of the CDR3: TGTGCCAGCTCAGCTACTAGCGTCACCTACGAGCAGTACTTC. Residues: CASSATSVTYEQYF.

In regard to this clone: Germline is not matched at one junction end, which may reflect a read error. The sample carries other DNA sequences with the same CDR3. V gene TRBV7-3 combines with J gene TRBJ2-3, with 10 positions matching TRBD2. The CDR3 has 16 residues. In germline, CDR1 is SGHTA, CDR2 FQGTGA. The CDR3 here is CASSKTSGATTDTQYF. CDR3 coding DNA: TGTGCCAGCAGCAAAACTAGCGGGGCGACCACAGATACGCAATATTTT.

The rearrangement links TRBV2 to TRBJ1-6; TRBD1 matches 7 bases. Germline V lookup: CDR1 SNHLY, CDR2 FYNNEI. The CDR3 spans 14 residues. J was trimmed by 9 bases and V by 5 bases; bases with no gene match: 7. The DNA of the CDR3 is TGTGCCAGCAGTCAACAGGGGAGGGGTTCACCCCTCCACTTT. This sequence encodes CASSQQGRGSPLHF.

The CDR3 is CASSLTGAPSTEAFF. The CDR3 nucleotides read TGTGCCAGCAGCTTAACGGGGGCCCCTAGCACTGAAGCTTTCTTT. The chain is built from TRBV7-3 and TRBJ1-1; D may be TRBD1 (6 bases). The CDR3 loop spans 15 amino acids. Trimming took off 0 bases at V and 4 bases at J, with 12 bases between the two ends. Looked up from germline, CDR1 is SGHTA and CDR2 is FQGTGA.

This sequence joins TRBV4-1 and TRBJ2-6; the match to TRBD2 covers 7 bases. Germline loops: CDR1 MGHRA, CDR2 YSYEKL. V lost 1 base, J lost 1 base, and 7 bases stayed unmatched. The CDR3 totals 18 residues. The CDR3: CASSQGLADPSGANVLTF. CDR3 bases: TGCGCCAGCAGCCAAGGGCTAGCGGATCCGTCTGGGGCCAACGTCCTGACTTTC.

V gene TRBV19 combines with J gene TRBJ2-7; D not resolved. Per germline, CDR1 LNHDA and CDR2 SQIVND (reference sequence). V lost 8 bases to trimming and J lost 1 base, with 9 bases between them. The CDR3 covers 12 residues. The CDR3 DNA reads TGTGCCAGTGGACGAGGATCCTACGAGCAGTACTTC. This sequence encodes CASGRGSYEQYF.

The V gene is TRBV2, the J gene TRBJ2-7; possible D gene TRBD2, 6 bases. The CDR3 is 14 residues long. Trimming shortened V by 2 bases and J by 7 bases, and 15 bases separated the two germline ends. Germline CDR1 is SNHLY and CDR2 is FYNNEI. The CDR3 DNA follows: TGTGCCAGCAGTGAATCATTGGGGGGTCGGGAGCAGTACTTC. Translating gives CASSESLGGREQYF.

The chain combines TRBV5-4 with TRBJ2-7; TRBD1 aligns across 11 bases. The length of the CDR3 is 15 residues. Germline values: CDR1 SGHNT, CDR2 YYREEE (reference sequence). J gave up 3 bases and V 3 bases, and 5 bases lay outside the gene matches. The CDR3 DNA sequence: TGTGCCAGCAGCTCTCCGGGACAGGGGGTCTACGAGCAGTACTTC. It translates to CASSSPGQGVYEQYF. Based on the CDR3 plus reference TRBV5-4 and TRBJ2-7, the full variable domain is ETGVTQSPTHLIKTRGQQVTLRCSSQSGHNTVSWYQQALGQGPQFIFQYYREEENGRGNFPPRFSGLQFPNYSSELNVNALELDDSALYLCASSSPGQGVYEQYFGPGTRLTVT.

A single count supports this clone. The V and J genes are TRBV7-3 and TRBJ1-1; perhaps TRBD1 as D (6 bases). The CDR3 contains 13 residues. Deletions cut 1 base from V and 7 bases from J, with 10 bases between. Germline loops: CDR1 SGHTA, CDR2 FQGTGA. The CDR3 sequence: CASSLRDNYEAFF. The CDR3, as DNA: TGTGCCAGCAGCTTAAGGGACAACTATGAAGCTTTCTTT.

The chain carries TRBV6-5 and TRBJ2-5; 8 nucleotides agree with TRBD2. V dropped 9 bases and J dropped 2; count of bases not matched to a gene: 8. Germline V gene lookup returns CDR1 MNHEY and CDR2 SVGAGI. This CDR3 is built from 14 residues. CDR3 bases: TGTGCCAGTAGAAAAAGCGGGGGACAAGAGACCCAGTACTTC. Residues: CASRKSGGQETQYF.

The CDR3 here is CASSVTTDLVAPLHF. The CDR3 nucleotides read TGTGCCAGCAGCGTTACTACGGATTTGGTGGCACCCCTCCACTTT. The chain has TRBV9 and TRBJ1-6; D gene ambiguous. This CDR3 is built from 15 residues. Germline V gene sequence: CDR1 SGDLS, CDR2 YYNGEE. V shed 2 bases and J shed 11 bases, with 17 bases lying between them.

This chain links TRBV27 with TRBJ2-7, with 10 positions matching TRBD2. CDR3 length equals 15 residues. Germline values: CDR1 MNHEY, CDR2 SMNVEV (reference sequence). After removal of 2 bases from V and 6 bases from J, the junction contained 7 bases not matched to a gene. CDR3 nucleotide sequence: TGTGCCAGCAGTTTAGCTAGCGGGAGCGTTTTCGAGCAGTACTTC. Protein sequence: CASSLASGSVFEQYF.